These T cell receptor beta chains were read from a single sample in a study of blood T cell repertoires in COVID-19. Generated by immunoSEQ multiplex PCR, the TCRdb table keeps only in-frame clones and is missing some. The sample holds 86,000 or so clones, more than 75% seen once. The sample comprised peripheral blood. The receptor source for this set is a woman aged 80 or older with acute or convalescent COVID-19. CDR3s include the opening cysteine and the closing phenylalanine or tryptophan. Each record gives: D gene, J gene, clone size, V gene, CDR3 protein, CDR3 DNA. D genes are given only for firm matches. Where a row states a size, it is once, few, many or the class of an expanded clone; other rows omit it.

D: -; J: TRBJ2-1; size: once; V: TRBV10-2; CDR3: CASKTAGGINEQFF; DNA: TGCGCCAGCAAGACCGCGGGCGGGATCAATGAGCAGTTCTTC
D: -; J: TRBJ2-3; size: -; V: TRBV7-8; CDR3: CASSTTGTGERDTQYF; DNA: TGTGCCAGCAGCACGACCGGGACGGGGGAAAGAGATACGCAGTATTTT
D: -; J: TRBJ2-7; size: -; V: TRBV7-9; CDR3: CASSETGNEQYF; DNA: TGTGCCAGCAGCGAAACAGGGAACGAGCAGTACTTC
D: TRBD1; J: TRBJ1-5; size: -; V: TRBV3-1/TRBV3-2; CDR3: CASQGVNQPQHF; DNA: TGTGCCAGCCAGGGGGTTAATCAGCCCCAGCATTTT
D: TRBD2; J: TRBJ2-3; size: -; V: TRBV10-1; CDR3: CASSRLAGGDTQYF; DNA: TGCGCCAGCAGTAGACTAGCGGGAGGGGATACGCAGTATTTT
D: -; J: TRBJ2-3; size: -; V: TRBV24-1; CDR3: CATSDPTTLSTDTQYF; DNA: TGTGCCACCAGTGACCCAACTACCCTCAGCACAGATACGCAGTATTTT
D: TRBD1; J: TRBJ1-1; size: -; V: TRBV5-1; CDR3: CASSLAKTGGTEAFF; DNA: TGCGCCAGCAGCTTGGCCAAGACAGGGGGCACTGAAGCTTTCTTT
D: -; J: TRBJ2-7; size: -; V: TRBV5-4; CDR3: CASSFGWDKTYEQYF; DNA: TGTGCCAGCAGCTTCGGCTGGGACAAGACCTACGAGCAGTACTTC
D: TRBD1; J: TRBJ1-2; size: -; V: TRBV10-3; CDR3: CAISDLGTGYGYTF; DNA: TGTGCCATCAGTGACCTCGGGACAGGGTATGGCTACACCTTC
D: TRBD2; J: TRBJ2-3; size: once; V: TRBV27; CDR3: CASSLSGGISTDTQYF; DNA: TGTGCCAGCAGTTTATCGGGGGGGATTAGCACAGATACGCAGTATTTT